These 7 T cell receptor beta chains originate from one sample sequenced in a study of human CD8 memory T cell subsets. UMI-labeled 5' RACE was used to make TCR beta libraries. After re-calling the 5' RACE reads, TCRdb lists one entry per CDR3 protein, DNA absent. The sample spans around 4,400 distinct CDR3 sequences; the ten largest clones claim around 25%. Sample: CD8+ effector memory T cells (TEM) sorted from PBMCs. Noted subset: effector memory CD8 T cells, CCR7- CD45RO+ CD95+. The receptor source for this set is a human donor in good health.

The gene calls are TRBV20-1 and TRBJ1-6; TCRdb gives TRBD1 as the D gene, but with no DNA this cannot be confirmed. The germline V gene encodes CDR1 DFQATT and CDR2 SNEGSKA (reference sequence). The CDR3 has 14 amino acids. The CDR3 spells CSARGGRVPSPLHF.

The rearrangement joins TRBV5-1 to TRBJ2-5; TCRdb reports TRBD2, a call that lacks DNA to check it against. This CDR3 has 17 amino acids. CDR1 SGHRS and CDR2 YFSETQ come from the germline V gene. The CDR3 sequence: CASSLAGTGLFQETQYF.

The rearrangement uses TRBV6-2 or TRBV6-3 and TRBJ2-6. The CDR3 is 15 amino acids. Germline CDR1 is MNHEY and CDR2 is SVGEGT. The CDR3 sequence: CASSAEFSGANVLTF.

The V call is TRBV20-1, the J call TRBJ2-3; the TCRdb D gene call, TRBD1, has no DNA to confirm it. Germline-derived CDR1 and CDR2 are DFQATT and SNEGSKA (reference sequence). The CDR3 is made up of 15 amino acids. The CDR3 loop reads CSAMTGERDTDTQYF.

The V call is TRBV15, the J call TRBJ2-7; as DNA is missing, the TRBD1 call by TCRdb cannot be tested. This CDR3 is built from 15 residues. Germline values: CDR1 LNHNV, CDR2 YYDKDF (reference sequence). The CDR3 protein is CATSRDRQGADEQYF.

By frequency, this clonotype registers large. The V and J genes are TRBV6-5 and TRBJ2-1; TCRdb's D call of TRBD1 is untestable without DNA. The CDR3 has 15 residues. Per the germline V gene, CDR1 is MNHEY and CDR2 is SVGAGI. Here the CDR3 reads CASSPSGTHRHEQFF.

CDR3: CASSDENNQPQHF. The rearrangement uses TRBV6-4 and TRBJ1-5. CDR3 size: 13 residues. Germline V lookup: CDR1 MRHNA, CDR2 SNTAGT.